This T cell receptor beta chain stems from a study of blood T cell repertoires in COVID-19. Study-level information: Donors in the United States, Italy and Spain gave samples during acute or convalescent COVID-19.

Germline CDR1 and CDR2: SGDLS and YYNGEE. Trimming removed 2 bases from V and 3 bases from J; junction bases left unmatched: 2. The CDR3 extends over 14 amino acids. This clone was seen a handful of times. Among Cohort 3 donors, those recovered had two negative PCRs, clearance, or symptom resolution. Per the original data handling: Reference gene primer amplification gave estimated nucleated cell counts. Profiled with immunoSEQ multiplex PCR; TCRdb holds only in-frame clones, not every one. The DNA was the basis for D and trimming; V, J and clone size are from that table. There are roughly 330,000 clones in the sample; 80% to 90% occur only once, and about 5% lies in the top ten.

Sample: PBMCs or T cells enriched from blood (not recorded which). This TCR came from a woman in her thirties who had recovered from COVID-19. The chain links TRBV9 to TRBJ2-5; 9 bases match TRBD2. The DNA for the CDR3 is TGTGCCAGCAGCGTTGGCGGGGGGGAAGAGACCCAGTACTTC. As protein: CASSVGGGEETQYF.